These T cell receptor beta chains were read from a single sample in a study of T cell responses to AZD1222 COVID-19 vaccine. Assay: immunoSEQ multiplex PCR; the TCRdb copy retains only in-frame clones and omits some. The data contain 150,000 to 200,000 clones, around 94% of them singletons. The source was peripheral blood, collected 28 days after the second AZD1222 dose. These receptor sequences come from an adult who received the AZD1222 COVID-19 vaccine. Both conserved end residues are part of each CDR3. The D gene is left open where the match is weak. Size tells how often a clone was seen (once, few, many) or the class of an expanded clone, and some rows leave it out.

CDR3 DNA	CDR3 protein	D gene	J gene	V gene	clone size
TGTGCCTGGAGTAACCTTGGCGGGAGCAACGAGCAGTACTTC	CAWSNLGGSNEQYF	TRBD2	TRBJ2-7	TRBV30	NA
TGTGCCAGCAGTGAAGAGATGGAGGGAACCTACGAGCAGTACTTC	CASSEEMEGTYEQYF	NA	TRBJ2-7	TRBV2	NA
TGTGCCAGCTCACCACCGGGACTAGCGGCCCAAGAGACCCAGTACTTC	CASSPPGLAAQETQYF	TRBD2	TRBJ2-5	TRBV18	NA
TGTGCCAGTAGCCAGGGACAGGGAGGCTATGGCTACACCTTC	CASSQGQGGYGYTF	TRBD1	TRBJ1-2	TRBV19	once
TGTGCCAGCAGTTTAGGCCAGGGGGCCTACGAGCAGTACTTC	CASSLGQGAYEQYF	TRBD1	TRBJ2-7	TRBV27	NA
TGTGCCAGCAGCTTGGGTGATAGGACAGGGGAAGTTAAACAGTACTTC	CASSLGDRTGEVKQYF	TRBD1	TRBJ2-7	TRBV5-6	NA
TGCGCCAGCAGCTCCGGACCCTCGAACACCGGGGAGCTGTTTTTT	CASSSGPSNTGELFF	NA	TRBJ2-2	TRBV5-1	NA
TGTGCCAGCAGCCCCGGCGTAGCGGGGTACGAGCAGTACTTC	CASSPGVAGYEQYF	TRBD2	TRBJ2-7	TRBV7-2	NA
TGTGCCAGCAGCTTAAGGGACAGCGGAGGGTTGGATGAGCAGTTCTTC	CASSLRDSGGLDEQFF	NA	TRBJ2-1	TRBV7-8	NA
TGTGCCAGCAGCCCGCTCCCGGGAGATAATTCACCCCTCCACTTT	CASSPLPGDNSPLHF	NA	TRBJ1-6	TRBV11-2	few
TGTGCCAGCAGCTCTCGGGGGCGGAGCTCCTACAATGAGCAGTTCTTC	CASSSRGRSSYNEQFF	NA	TRBJ2-1	TRBV13	NA
TGCGCCAGCAGCTTGGTCGGGGATGGAAACACCATATATTTT	CASSLVGDGNTIYF	NA	TRBJ1-3	TRBV5-1	NA
TGTGCCAGCAGCTTTGGGACTAGCAGAAGCTACGAGCAGTACTTC	CASSFGTSRSYEQYF	TRBD2	TRBJ2-7	TRBV7-2	NA
TGTGCCAGCAGTTTCGGGGCTGACCTCGAAAAACAGGGTCATGGCTACACCTTC	CASSFGADLEKQGHGYTF	NA	TRBJ1-2	TRBV27	NA
TGTGCCAGCAGCCTCTACTTGGATAGCGGGAGATGGGGAACCTACGAGCAGTACTTC	CASSLYLDSGRWGTYEQYF	TRBD2	TRBJ2-7	TRBV7-9	NA
TGTGCCAGCAGTTTATCGCCCCCCGGGGACGGAACCTATGGCTACACCTTC	CASSLSPPGDGTYGYTF	NA	TRBJ1-2	TRBV27	NA
TGTGCCAGCAGCGAGACCCCCGGGAGGGCCGAAGAGACCCAGTACTTC	CASSETPGRAEETQYF	TRBD2	TRBJ2-5	TRBV9	NA
TGTGCCAGTAGCAGTCGTCCCGGGACAGTCTCCTATAATTCACCCCTCCACTTT	CASSSRPGTVSYNSPLHF	TRBD1	TRBJ1-6	TRBV19	NA
TGTGCCACGCGGCCATTGGGGAGTTCACCCCTCCACTTT	CATRPLGSSPLHF	NA	TRBJ1-6	TRBV27	NA
TGTGCCAGCAGCTCAGGCGGGAACGACGAGCAGTACTTC	CASSSGGNDEQYF	NA	TRBJ2-7	TRBV5-4	NA
TGTGCCAGCGGGGACCCGGGGGGAAACACCATATATTTT	CASGDPGGNTIYF	NA	TRBJ1-3	TRBV2	NA
TGTGCCAGCAGCCCCGGGGGCAGGGGGCGGAATGAAAAACTGTTTTTT	CASSPGGRGRNEKLFF	TRBD1	TRBJ1-4	TRBV9	NA
TGTGCCAGCAGCGCTAGAGGTTCGGGACAGACAACTTCTTACGAGCAGTACTTC	CASSARGSGQTTSYEQYF	TRBD1	TRBJ2-7	TRBV7-2	NA
TGTGCCAGCAGTTTATCACCCGGGACATATCAAGAGACCCAGTACTTC	CASSLSPGTYQETQYF	NA	TRBJ2-5	TRBV27	NA
TGTGCCAGCAGCTCCGGGCCGAATACCCTCTACGAGCAGTACTTC	CASSSGPNTLYEQYF	NA	TRBJ2-7	TRBV2	NA
TGCGCCAGCAGCCAATTTCGTCTGGGTGGGAGGGGGAATGAGCAGTTCTTC	CASSQFRLGGRGNEQFF	NA	TRBJ2-1	TRBV4-1	NA
TGTGCCAGCAGCCCTCGACAGGGAATTAGTGCCGGGGAGCTGTTTTTT	CASSPRQGISAGELFF	TRBD1	TRBJ2-2	TRBV5-4	NA